The 18 T cell receptor beta chains listed next were all sequenced from one sample in a study of cytomegalovirus exposure and HLA in healthy donors. In the PCR, 60 Vbeta and 13 Jbeta primers were used. Generated by immunoSEQ multiplex PCR, the TCRdb table keeps only in-frame clones and is missing some. This table holds about 160,000 clones, 55% to 80% found once. Sequencing used PBMCs. The source of these receptors is a woman aged 55 to 70 in good health and CMV-seropositive.

The chain joins TRBV19 to TRBJ2-6; possible D gene TRBD2, 5 bases. Germline V gene data show CDR1 as LNHDA and CDR2 as SQIVND (reference sequence). CDR3 length equals 16 residues. V was shortened by 5 bases and J by 4 bases, with 15 bases between the two germline ends. Here the CDR3 DNA reads TGTGCCAGTAGTCCCCTGGAGGCGAGGGGGGCCAACGTCCTGACTTTC. Protein sequence: CASSPLEARGANVLTF. Complete variable domain (other parts from reference TRBV19 and TRBJ2-6): DGGITQSPKYLFRKEGQNVTLSCEQNLNHDAMYWYRQDPGQGLRLIYYSQIVNDFQKGDIAEGYSVSREKKESFPLTVTSAQKNPTAFYLCASSPLEARGANVLTFGAGSRLTVL.

The chain uses TRBV15 and TRBJ1-4, with unresolved D. The CDR3 totals 14 residues. Germline V gene lookup returns CDR1 LNHNV and CDR2 YYDKDF (reference sequence). Trimming took off 5 bases at V and 7 bases at J, with 14 bases between the two ends. CDR3 bases: TGTGCCACCAGCGGAGGAGGGTCAATTGAAAAACTGTTTTTT. It is translated as CATSGGGSIEKLFF.

V gene TRBV7-2 combines with J gene TRBJ1-2; 7 nucleotides agree with TRBD1. Germline V lookup: CDR1 SGHTA, CDR2 FQGNSA. This CDR3 comprises 14 residues. V trimming: 0 bases; J trimming: 8 bases; junction bases outside the gene matches: 6. The CDR3 here is CASSLATGAGGYTF. CDR3 sequence (DNA): TGTGCCAGCAGCTTAGCTACAGGGGCTGGAGGCTACACCTTC.

This clone was seen once. The chain links TRBV7-9 to TRBJ2-7; no definite D call. The CDR3 sequence is 14 residues long. From germline, CDR1 is SEHNR and CDR2 FQNEAQ (reference sequence). The V gene lost 1 base and the J gene lost 1 base, with 8 bases spanning the gap. As DNA, the CDR3 is TGTGCCAGCAGCTTAGAGTTTAGATCCTACGAGCAGTACTTC. This codes for CASSLEFRSYEQYF.

The chain is built from TRBV2 and TRBJ2-3; the match to TRBD2 covers 10 bases. CDR1 is SNHLY, CDR2 FYNNEI, per germline. V shed 4 bases and J 3 bases; nucleotides not matched to a gene: 1. The CDR3 spans 14 residues. CDR3 sequence (DNA): TGTGCCAGCAGTGGGGGACTAGCGACAGATACGCAGTATTTT. Protein sequence: CASSGGLATDTQYF.

The chain employs TRBV28 and TRBJ2-5; maybe TRBD2 (6 bases). The CDR3 covers 15 residues. Germline V gives CDR1 MDHEN, CDR2 SYDVKM. V gave up 6 bases and J gave up 7 bases, with 21 bases separating them. The CDR3 region has the DNA TGTGCCAGCAGCAGTCTAGCGCGAGCCCGAGCGACCCAGTACTTC. Amino acids: CASSSLARARATQYF.

The chain combines TRBV28 with TRBJ1-5; possible D gene TRBD1, 6 bases. The CDR3 has 15 amino acids. The germline CDR1 and CDR2 sequences are MDHEN and SYDVKM. The germline V and J ends were trimmed by 2 bases and 0 bases, with 8 bases remaining between them. The CDR3 here is CASSLGQLSNQPQHF. The DNA of the CDR3 is TGTGCCAGCAGTTTAGGACAGCTTAGCAATCAGCCCCAGCATTTT.

The chain combines TRBV6-1 with TRBJ2-3; D is ambiguous. Germline V gene sequence: CDR1 MNHNS, CDR2 SASEGT. The V end was cut by 7 bases, the J end by 6 bases, with 14 bases between. The CDR3 contains 13 residues. The CDR3 DNA reads TGTGCCAGCACCCAAAAAACTATGGATACGCAGTATTTT. Protein: CASTQKTMDTQYF.

This rearrangement joins TRBV28 to TRBJ2-1; 10 bases match TRBD1. V shed 5 bases, J shed 7 bases, and the junction held 5 bases outside the gene matches. CDR1 MDHEN and CDR2 SYDVKM come from the germline V gene. The length of the CDR3 is 14 residues. The CDR3 DNA reads TGTGCCAGCAGTCAAGGACAGGGGGGGAATGAGCAGTTCTTC. This codes for CASSQGQGGNEQFF.

The V and J genes are TRBV27 and TRBJ2-1, with 8 bases aligning to TRBD2. In germline, CDR1 is MNHEY, CDR2 SMNVEV (reference sequence). Trimming cost V 9 bases and J 1 base; bases outside gene matches: 2. This CDR3 comprises 13 residues. CDR3: CASTSGSYNEQFF. As DNA, the CDR3 is TGTGCCAGTACTAGCGGTTCCTACAATGAGCAGTTCTTC.

The genes are TRBV21-1 and TRBJ2-5; no DNA check was done on the table's D call, TRBD2. TRBV21-1 has pseudogene status. The CDR3 is 17 residues long. The DNA for the CDR3 is TGTGCCAGCCACCTGGGACTAGCGTCCCAGGCCGGGGAGACCCAGTACTTC. Encoded protein: CASHLGLASQAGETQYF.

This clone appeared once. This chain links TRBV11-2 with TRBJ2-7, with D possibly being TRBD1 (6 bases). V lost 1 base and J 0 bases, leaving 16 bases between the germline ends. This CDR3 contains 17 residues. Germline CDR1 SGHAT, CDR2 FQNNGV. The CDR3 sequence: CASSLAVGQMSSYEQYF. CDR3 coding DNA: TGTGCCAGCAGCTTAGCGGTTGGACAGATGAGCTCCTACGAGCAGTACTTC.

The V and J genes are TRBV7-2 and TRBJ1-3, with 10 bases identical to TRBD1. Germline CDR1 is SGHTA and CDR2 is FQGNSA. The V gene end was trimmed by 5 bases and the J gene end by 7 bases; junction bases not matched to a gene: 8. This CDR3 is 15 amino acids long. The CDR3 nucleotides are TGTGCCAGCAGCACCGACAGGGGGCCGGGGAACACCATATATTTT. Translating it yields CASSTDRGPGNTIYF.

The chain joins TRBV5-1 to TRBJ2-2; TRBD1 agrees at 7 bases. Per the germline V gene, CDR1 is SGHRS and CDR2 is YFSETQ. There are 16 residues in the CDR3. V shed 4 bases and J 5 bases; nucleotides not matched to a gene: 11. The CDR3 sequence is CASSETTGRLTGELFF. In DNA form, the CDR3 reads TGCGCCAGCAGCGAAACGACAGGGCGATTGACCGGGGAGCTGTTTTTT.

The J gene is TRBJ2-1, the V gene TRBV11-2, with 9 positions matching TRBD2. J lost 3 bases, V lost 0 bases, and 3 bases had no gene match. The germline V gene has CDR1 SGHAT and CDR2 FQNNGV. This CDR3 comprises 16 residues. The CDR3 region is CASSLEASGIYNEQFF. CDR3 nucleotide sequence: TGTGCCAGCAGCTTAGAGGCTAGCGGGATCTACAATGAGCAGTTCTTC.

The rearrangement links TRBV18 to TRBJ1-1; no firm D call. The CDR3 is made up of 15 amino acids. V lost 8 bases to trimming and J lost 1 base, with 17 bases between them. Germline values: CDR1 KGHSH, CDR2 LQKENI. The CDR3 sequence is CASTTGAGGNTEAFF. DNA for the CDR3: TGTGCCAGCACCACCGGAGCCGGAGGGAACACTGAAGCTTTCTTT.

This clone was observed once. The chain joins TRBV7-8 to TRBJ2-7; TRBD1 might be the D (5 bases). Germline V gene lookup returns CDR1 SGHVS and CDR2 FQNEAQ. This CDR3 spans 16 amino acids. V was shortened by 5 bases and J by 2 bases, with 19 bases between the two germline ends. The DNA of the CDR3 is TGTGCCAGCAGCAAAAGGGGCTCTATAATAACCTACGAGCAGTACTTC. It yields the protein CASSKRGSIITYEQYF.

J is TRBJ2-1 and V is TRBV19, with TRBD2 matching over 7 bases. Unmatched junction bases numbered 20, after V lost 6 bases and J lost 9 bases. The V gene's germline CDR1 is LNHDA and CDR2 SQIVND (reference sequence). The CDR3 runs 17 residues. CDR3 DNA sequence: TGTGCCAGTAGGATGGGGAGACTACCACACGGCGGGGGTGAGCAGTTCTTC. Its protein is CASRMGRLPHGGGEQFF.